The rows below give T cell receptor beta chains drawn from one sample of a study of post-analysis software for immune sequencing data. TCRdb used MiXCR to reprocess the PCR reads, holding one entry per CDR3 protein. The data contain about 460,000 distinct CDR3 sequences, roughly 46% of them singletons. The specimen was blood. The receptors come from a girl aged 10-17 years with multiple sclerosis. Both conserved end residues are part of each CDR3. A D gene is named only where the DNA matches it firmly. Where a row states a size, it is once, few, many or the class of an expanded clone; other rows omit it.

CDR3aa: CSAREGGRALGDTQYF; CDR3nt: TGCAGTGCTAGAGAAGGCGGGAGGGCATTGGGAGATACGCAGTATTTT; abundance: .; d_gene: TRBD2; j_gene: TRBJ2-3; v_gene: TRBV20-1
CDR3aa: CASTDAFKTRQGMNTEAFF; CDR3nt: TGTGCCAGCACTGATGCATTCAAAACACGACAGGGGATGAACACTGAAGCTTTCTTT; abundance: few; d_gene: TRBD1; j_gene: TRBJ1-1; v_gene: TRBV28
CDR3aa: CASSARTGGETQYF; CDR3nt: TGCGCCAGCAGCGCTCGGACAGGGGGGGAGACCCAGTACTTC; abundance: few; d_gene: TRBD1; j_gene: TRBJ2-5; v_gene: TRBV5-1
CDR3aa: CASSQDPFNSMNTEAFF; CDR3nt: TGTGCCAGCAGCCAAGATCCCTTTAACTCAATGAACACTGAAGCTTTCTTT; abundance: few; d_gene: .; j_gene: TRBJ1-1; v_gene: TRBV3-1
CDR3aa: CASSTGVSTDTQYF; CDR3nt: TGTGCCAGCAGTACAGGAGTTAGCACAGATACGCAGTATTTT; abundance: .; d_gene: .; j_gene: TRBJ2-3; v_gene: TRBV2
CDR3aa: CSAAVPSGNTIYF; CDR3nt: TGCAGTGCTGCGGTTCCCTCTGGAAACACCATATATTTT; abundance: .; d_gene: .; j_gene: TRBJ1-3; v_gene: TRBV20-1
CDR3aa: CASTPGRVAEAFF; CDR3nt: TGTGCCAGCACCCCGGGAAGGGTTGCTGAAGCTTTCTTT; abundance: .; d_gene: .; j_gene: TRBJ1-1; v_gene: TRBV12-3/TRBV12-4
CDR3aa: CATSDSSSPLPYEQYF; CDR3nt: TGTGCCACCAGTGACTCGTCGAGCCCCCTTCCCTACGAGCAGTACTTC; abundance: .; d_gene: .; j_gene: TRBJ2-7; v_gene: TRBV24-1
CDR3aa: CASSRGSLAGNYEQYF; CDR3nt: TGTGCCAGCAGCCGAGGAAGCCTAGCGGGGAACTACGAGCAGTACTTC; abundance: .; d_gene: TRBD2; j_gene: TRBJ2-7; v_gene: TRBV7-2
CDR3aa: CASSQEGRDNGYTF; CDR3nt: TGTGCCAGCAGCCAAGAAGGAAGGGATAATGGCTACACCTTC; abundance: .; d_gene: .; j_gene: TRBJ1-2; v_gene: TRBV4-2
CDR3aa: CASSLGTSVSEQFF; CDR3nt: TGTGCCAGCAGCTTGGGGACTAGCGTTTCTGAGCAGTTCTTC; abundance: .; d_gene: TRBD2; j_gene: TRBJ2-1; v_gene: TRBV5-5
CDR3aa: CASSTPGLAGREQYF; CDR3nt: TGTGCCAGCAGCACACCGGGACTAGCGGGACGCGAGCAGTACTTC; abundance: few; d_gene: TRBD2; j_gene: TRBJ2-7; v_gene: TRBV11-2
CDR3aa: CASSVSVGLNEKLFF; CDR3nt: TGTGCCAGCAGTGTCTCTGTCGGCCTTAATGAAAAACTGTTTTTT; abundance: .; d_gene: .; j_gene: TRBJ1-4; v_gene: TRBV25-1
CDR3aa: CASSYSIYLDGATESDTQYF; CDR3nt: TGTGCCAGCAGTTACTCAATATACTTGGATGGGGCGACGGAATCAGATACGCAGTATTTT; abundance: .; d_gene: .; j_gene: TRBJ2-3; v_gene: TRBV6-5
CDR3aa: CSAPGLASTDTQYF; CDR3nt: TGCAGTGCACCGGGACTAGCGAGCACAGATACGCAGTATTTT; abundance: .; d_gene: TRBD2; j_gene: TRBJ2-3; v_gene: TRBV20-1
CDR3aa: CASSRTSGGRYEQYF; CDR3nt: TGTGCCAGCAGTCGGACTAGCGGCGGTCGCTACGAGCAGTACTTC; abundance: once; d_gene: TRBD2; j_gene: TRBJ2-7; v_gene: TRBV3-1
CDR3aa: CASSSGRNYNEQFF; CDR3nt: TGTGCCAGCAGTAGCGGGAGGAACTACAATGAGCAGTTCTTC; abundance: .; d_gene: TRBD2; j_gene: TRBJ2-1; v_gene: TRBV25-1
CDR3aa: CATASGGGQVFYEQYF; CDR3nt: TGTGCCACCGCATCAGGGGGCGGACAGGTCTTCTACGAGCAGTACTTC; abundance: few; d_gene: TRBD1; j_gene: TRBJ2-7; v_gene: TRBV15
CDR3aa: CAATGRRKRHEQYF; CDR3nt: TGTGCCGCCACAGGAAGAAGGAAAAGGCACGAGCAGTACTTC; abundance: .; d_gene: .; j_gene: TRBJ2-7; v_gene: TRBV28
CDR3aa: CASSPPTGGYEQFF; CDR3nt: TGTGCCAGCAGCCCTCCGACAGGGGGTTATGAGCAGTTCTTC; abundance: .; d_gene: TRBD1; j_gene: TRBJ2-1; v_gene: TRBV6-2/TRBV6-3
CDR3aa: CASSFLDRGVTEAFF; CDR3nt: TGTGCCAGCAGTTTCCTGGACAGGGGGGTTACTGAAGCTTTCTTT; abundance: few; d_gene: TRBD1; j_gene: TRBJ1-1; v_gene: TRBV12-3/TRBV12-4
CDR3aa: CASSLDNWYEQYF; CDR3nt: TGTGCCAGCAGCTTAGATAACTGGTACGAGCAGTACTTC; abundance: .; d_gene: .; j_gene: TRBJ2-7; v_gene: TRBV7-2
CDR3aa: CASKAGTYNEQFF; CDR3nt: TGTGCCAGCAAGGCGGGAACGTACAATGAGCAGTTCTTC; abundance: .; d_gene: .; j_gene: TRBJ2-1; v_gene: TRBV27
CDR3aa: CATSDLGDGQPQHF; CDR3nt: TGTGCCACCAGTGATTTGGGCGACGGCCAGCCCCAGCATTTT; abundance: .; d_gene: .; j_gene: TRBJ1-5; v_gene: TRBV24-1
CDR3aa: CASSVTPGAYNEQFF; CDR3nt: TGTGCCAGCAGTGTGACCCCTGGGGCCTACAATGAGCAGTTCTTC; abundance: .; d_gene: .; j_gene: TRBJ2-1; v_gene: TRBV2
CDR3aa: CASSIITGRYTF; CDR3nt: TGTGCCAGCAGTATAATAACAGGGCGCTACACCTTC; abundance: few; d_gene: .; j_gene: TRBJ1-2; v_gene: TRBV28
CDR3aa: CASSLRRDSGLVETQYF; CDR3nt: TGTGCCAGCAGTTTACGTCGGGACAGCGGACTCGTTGAGACCCAGTACTTC; abundance: .; d_gene: TRBD1; j_gene: TRBJ2-5; v_gene: TRBV12-3/TRBV12-4
CDR3aa: CASSFHRTGRDTEAFF; CDR3nt: TGTGCCAGCAGTTTCCACCGGACAGGTCGGGACACTGAAGCTTTCTTT; abundance: .; d_gene: TRBD1; j_gene: TRBJ1-1; v_gene: TRBV28
CDR3aa: CSAAGTEISNYGYTF; CDR3nt: TGCAGTGCCGCCGGGACTGAAATCTCCAACTATGGCTACACCTTC; abundance: few; d_gene: .; j_gene: TRBJ1-2; v_gene: TRBV20-1
CDR3aa: CSATEVGRAYEQYF; CDR3nt: TGCAGTGCAACTGAGGTGGGCAGGGCCTACGAGCAGTACTTC; abundance: few; d_gene: .; j_gene: TRBJ2-7; v_gene: TRBV20-1
CDR3aa: CSVERLRGAETQYF; CDR3nt: TGCAGCGTTGAACGGTTACGGGGGGCGGAGACCCAGTACTTC; abundance: few; d_gene: .; j_gene: TRBJ2-5; v_gene: TRBV29-1
CDR3aa: CSVEGTSGSTDTQYF; CDR3nt: TGCAGCGTTGAAGGGACTAGCGGTAGCACAGATACGCAGTATTTT; abundance: .; d_gene: TRBD2; j_gene: TRBJ2-3; v_gene: TRBV29-1
CDR3aa: CASSFNTVNEQFF; CDR3nt: TGCGCCAGCAGCTTTAACACCGTAAATGAGCAGTTCTTC; abundance: .; d_gene: .; j_gene: TRBJ2-1; v_gene: TRBV5-1
CDR3aa: CASSPIAALSYNEQYF; CDR3nt: TGTGCCAGCAGCCCCATAGCGGCCCTCTCCTACAATGAGCAGTACTTC; abundance: .; d_gene: .; j_gene: TRBJ2-7; v_gene: TRBV3-1
CDR3aa: CASSLALAGNNEQFF; CDR3nt: TGTGCCAGCAGTTTAGCCCTAGCGGGGAACAATGAGCAGTTCTTC; abundance: few; d_gene: TRBD2; j_gene: TRBJ2-1; v_gene: TRBV12-3/TRBV12-4
CDR3aa: CSAREAGVSYNEQFF; CDR3nt: TGCAGTGCTCGAGAAGCGGGAGTCTCCTACAATGAGCAGTTCTTC; abundance: few; d_gene: TRBD2; j_gene: TRBJ2-1; v_gene: TRBV20-1
CDR3aa: CASSFGLRSSYNEQFF; CDR3nt: TGTGCCAGCAGCTTCGGACTTCGCAGCTCCTACAATGAGCAGTTCTTC; abundance: .; d_gene: .; j_gene: TRBJ2-1; v_gene: TRBV11-2
CDR3aa: CASSRSGTGYADTQYF; CDR3nt: TGTGCCAGCAGCCGATCCGGGACAGGGTATGCAGATACGCAGTATTTT; abundance: .; d_gene: TRBD1; j_gene: TRBJ2-3; v_gene: TRBV7-9
CDR3aa: CASRPPKAEAFF; CDR3nt: TGTGCCAGCAGACCCCCCAAAGCTGAAGCTTTCTTT; abundance: .; d_gene: .; j_gene: TRBJ1-1; v_gene: TRBV28
CDR3aa: CASSPPGQPIYEQYF; CDR3nt: TGTGCCAGCTCACCACCGGGACAGCCGATTTACGAGCAGTACTTC; abundance: few; d_gene: TRBD1; j_gene: TRBJ2-7; v_gene: TRBV18
CDR3aa: CSVAPGLPTPYNEQFF; CDR3nt: TGCAGCGTTGCCCCGGGACTACCAACACCCTACAATGAGCAGTTCTTC; abundance: few; d_gene: TRBD2; j_gene: TRBJ2-1; v_gene: TRBV29-1